Included here is one T cell receptor (beta chain) sequence, with context. Sequencing used immunoSEQ multiplex PCR; TCRdb keeps in-frame clones, though not all of them. Here the sample spans about 3,500 clones, 88% being singletons. Germline CDR1 and CDR2: GTSNPN and SVGIG (reference sequence). This CDR3 contains 15 residues. V lost 4 bases to trimming and J lost 0 bases; unmatched junction nucleotides: 6. This record comes from a study of neoadjuvant nivolumab and ipilimumab in lung cancer. The sample here was tumor tissue, taken after neoadjuvant nivolumab, alone or with ipilimumab, at or shortly before surgery. This TCR came from an adult with non-small cell lung cancer. V is TRBV30 and J is TRBJ2-3; 8 bases agree with TRBD1. CDR3 sequence (DNA): TGTGCCTGGACCCCGGGGACAGGAAGCACAGATACGCAGTATTTT. Its protein product is CAWTPGTGSTDTQYF.